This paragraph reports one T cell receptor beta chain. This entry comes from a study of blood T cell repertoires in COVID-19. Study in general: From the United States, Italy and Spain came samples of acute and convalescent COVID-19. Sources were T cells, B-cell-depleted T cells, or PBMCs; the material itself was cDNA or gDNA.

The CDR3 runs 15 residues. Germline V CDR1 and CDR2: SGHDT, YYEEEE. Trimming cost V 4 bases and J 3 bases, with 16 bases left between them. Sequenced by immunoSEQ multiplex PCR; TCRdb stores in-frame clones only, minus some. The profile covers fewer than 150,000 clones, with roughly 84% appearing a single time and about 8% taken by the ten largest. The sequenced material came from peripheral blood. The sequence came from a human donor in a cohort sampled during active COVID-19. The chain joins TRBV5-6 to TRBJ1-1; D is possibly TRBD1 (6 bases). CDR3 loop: CASSPETGRDTEAFF. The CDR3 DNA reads TGTGCCAGCAGCCCCGAGACAGGTAGGGACACTGAAGCTTTCTTT.